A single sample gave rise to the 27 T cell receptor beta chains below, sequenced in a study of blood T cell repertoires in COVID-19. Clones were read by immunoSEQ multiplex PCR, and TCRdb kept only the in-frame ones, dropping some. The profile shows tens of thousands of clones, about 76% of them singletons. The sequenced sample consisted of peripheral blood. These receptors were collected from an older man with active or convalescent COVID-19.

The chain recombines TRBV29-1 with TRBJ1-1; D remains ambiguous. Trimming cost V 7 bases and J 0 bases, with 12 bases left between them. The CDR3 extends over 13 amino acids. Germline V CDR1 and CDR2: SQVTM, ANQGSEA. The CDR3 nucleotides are TGCAGCGCCCAGGCAGATTTGAACACTGAAGCTTTCTTT. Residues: CSAQADLNTEAFF.

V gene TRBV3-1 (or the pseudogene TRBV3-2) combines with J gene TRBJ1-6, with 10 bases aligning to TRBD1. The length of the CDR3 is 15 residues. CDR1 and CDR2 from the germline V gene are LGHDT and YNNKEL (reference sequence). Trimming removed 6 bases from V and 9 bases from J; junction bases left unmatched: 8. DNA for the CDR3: TGTGCCAGCAGGAACCGAGGGACAGGGGTTTCACCCCTCCACTTT. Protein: CASRNRGTGVSPLHF.

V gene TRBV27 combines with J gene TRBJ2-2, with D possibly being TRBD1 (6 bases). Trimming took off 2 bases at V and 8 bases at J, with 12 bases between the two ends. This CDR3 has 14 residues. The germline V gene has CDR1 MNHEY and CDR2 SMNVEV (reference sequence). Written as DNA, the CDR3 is TGTGCCAGCAGTTTAATGGGGGCCGGGGGGGAGCTGTTTTTT. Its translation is CASSLMGAGGELFF.

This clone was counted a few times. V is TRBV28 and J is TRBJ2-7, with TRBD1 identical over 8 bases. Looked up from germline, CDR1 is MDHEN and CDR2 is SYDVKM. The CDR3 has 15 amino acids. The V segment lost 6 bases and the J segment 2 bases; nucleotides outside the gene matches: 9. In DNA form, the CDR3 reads TGTGCCAGCAGAAAGACAGGGGCAGGGACCTACGAGCAGTACTTC. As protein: CASRKTGAGTYEQYF.

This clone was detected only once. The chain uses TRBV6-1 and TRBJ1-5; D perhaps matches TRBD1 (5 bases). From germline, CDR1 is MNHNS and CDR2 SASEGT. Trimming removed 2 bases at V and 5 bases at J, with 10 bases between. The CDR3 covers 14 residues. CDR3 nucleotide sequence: TGTGCCAGCAGTGAATCGGACACTTATCAGCCCCAGCATTTT. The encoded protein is CASSESDTYQPQHF.

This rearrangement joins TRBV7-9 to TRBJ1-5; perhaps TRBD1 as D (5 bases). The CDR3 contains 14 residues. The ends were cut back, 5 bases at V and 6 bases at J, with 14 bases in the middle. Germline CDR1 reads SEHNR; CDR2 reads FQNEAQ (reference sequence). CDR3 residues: CASSQERDSQPQHF. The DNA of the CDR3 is TGTGCCAGCAGCCAAGAACGAGACAGTCAGCCCCAGCATTTT.

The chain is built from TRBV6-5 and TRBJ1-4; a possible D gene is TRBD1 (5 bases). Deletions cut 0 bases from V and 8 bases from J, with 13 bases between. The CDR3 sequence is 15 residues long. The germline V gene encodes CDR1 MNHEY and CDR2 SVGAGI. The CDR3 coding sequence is TGTGCCAGCAGTTACTCAGGGGATGATGCGGAAAAACTGTTTTTT. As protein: CASSYSGDDAEKLFF.

The DNA for the CDR3 is TGTGCCAGCACCCCAGGGGGGAGCTCCTACAATGAGCAGTTCTTC. Protein product: CASTPGGSSYNEQFF. The genes are TRBV7-9 and TRBJ2-1; tentative D call: TRBD1 (7 bases). This CDR3 is 15 amino acids long. The V gene lost 7 bases and the J gene lost 0 bases, with 13 bases spanning the gap. Germline V lookup: CDR1 SEHNR, CDR2 FQNEAQ (reference sequence). Full variable domain (remainder filled in from reference TRBV7-9 and TRBJ2-1): DTGVSQNPRHKITKRGQNVTFRCDPISEHNRLYWYRQTLGQGPEFLTYFQNEAQLEKSRLLSDRFSAERPKGSFSTLEIQRTEQGDSAMYLCASTPGGSSYNEQFFGPGTRLTVL.

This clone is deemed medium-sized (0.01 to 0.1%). In nucleotides, the CDR3 is TGCGCCAGCAGCCAAGACCGGACAAACTATGGCTACACCTTC. Its protein is CASSQDRTNYGYTF. V usage is TRBV4-1 and J usage is TRBJ1-2; TRBD1 is a possible D gene (5 bases). This CDR3 has 14 residues. Germline lookup yields CDR1 MGHRA and CDR2 YSYEKL. The V end lost 0 bases, the J end lost 2 bases, and 7 bases lay between the germline ends.

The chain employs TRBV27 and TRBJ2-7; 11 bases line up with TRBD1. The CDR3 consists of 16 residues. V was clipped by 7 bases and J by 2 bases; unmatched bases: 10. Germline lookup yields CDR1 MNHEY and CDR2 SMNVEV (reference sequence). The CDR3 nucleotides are TGTGCCAGCAATGCAGGGACAGGGGGTGGGACCTACGAGCAGTACTTC. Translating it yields CASNAGTGGGTYEQYF.

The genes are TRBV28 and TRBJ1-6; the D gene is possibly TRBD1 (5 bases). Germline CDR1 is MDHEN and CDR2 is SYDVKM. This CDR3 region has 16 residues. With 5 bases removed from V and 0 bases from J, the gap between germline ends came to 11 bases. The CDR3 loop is CASSPTGSSYNSPLHF. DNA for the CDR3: TGTGCCAGCAGTCCCACAGGAAGCTCCTATAATTCACCCCTCCACTTT.

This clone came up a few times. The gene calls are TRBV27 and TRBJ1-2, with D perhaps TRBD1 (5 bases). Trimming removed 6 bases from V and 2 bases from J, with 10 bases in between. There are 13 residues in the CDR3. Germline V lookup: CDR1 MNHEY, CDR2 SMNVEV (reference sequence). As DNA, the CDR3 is TGTGCCAGCAGCCAGGACATAAACTATGGCTACACCTTC. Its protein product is CASSQDINYGYTF.

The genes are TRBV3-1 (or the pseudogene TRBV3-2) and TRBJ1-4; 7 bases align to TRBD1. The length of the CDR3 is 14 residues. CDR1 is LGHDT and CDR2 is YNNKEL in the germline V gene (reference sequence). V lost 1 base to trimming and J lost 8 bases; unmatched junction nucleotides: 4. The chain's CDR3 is CASSQGQTGEKLFF. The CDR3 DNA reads TGTGCCAGCAGCCAAGGACAGACAGGGGAAAAACTGTTTTTT.

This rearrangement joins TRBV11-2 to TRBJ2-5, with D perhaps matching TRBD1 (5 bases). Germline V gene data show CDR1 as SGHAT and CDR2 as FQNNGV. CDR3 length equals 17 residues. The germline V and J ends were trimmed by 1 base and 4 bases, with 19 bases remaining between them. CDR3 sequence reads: CASSLAEVRVGRETQYF. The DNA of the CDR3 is TGTGCCAGCAGCTTAGCAGAAGTCAGGGTGGGTCGAGAGACCCAGTACTTC.

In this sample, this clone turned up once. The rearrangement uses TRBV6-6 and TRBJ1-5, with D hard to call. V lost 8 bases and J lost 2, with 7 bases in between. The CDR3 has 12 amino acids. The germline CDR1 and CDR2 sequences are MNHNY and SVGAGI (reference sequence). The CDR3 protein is CASQAGNQPQHF. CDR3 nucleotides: TGTGCCAGCCAGGCAGGCAATCAGCCCCAGCATTTT.

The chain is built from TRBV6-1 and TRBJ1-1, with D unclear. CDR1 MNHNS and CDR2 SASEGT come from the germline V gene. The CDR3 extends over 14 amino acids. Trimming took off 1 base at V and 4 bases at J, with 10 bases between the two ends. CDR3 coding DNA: TGTGCCAGCAGTGAAGTCCGGTTAAGCACTGAAGCTTTCTTT. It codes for CASSEVRLSTEAFF.

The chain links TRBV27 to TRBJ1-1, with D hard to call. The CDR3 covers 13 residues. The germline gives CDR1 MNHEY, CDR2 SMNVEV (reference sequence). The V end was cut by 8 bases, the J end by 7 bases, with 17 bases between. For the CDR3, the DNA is TGTGCCAGCGGCGGGTATGAGGTTCATGAAGCTTTCTTT. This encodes CASGGYEVHEAFF.

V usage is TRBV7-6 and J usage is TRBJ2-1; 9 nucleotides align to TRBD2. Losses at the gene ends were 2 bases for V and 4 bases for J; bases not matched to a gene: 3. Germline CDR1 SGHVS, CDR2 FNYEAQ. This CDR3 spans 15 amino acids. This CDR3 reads CASSLKAGGYNEQFF. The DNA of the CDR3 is TGTGCCAGCAGCTTAAAAGCGGGGGGTTACAATGAGCAGTTCTTC.

CDR3 DNA sequence: TGTGCCAGCAGTGTGGGAAGCGGGACCCCTAGCACAGATACGCAGTATTTT. Translation: CASSVGSGTPSTDTQYF. The chain employs TRBV6-1 and TRBJ2-3; 7 positions agree with TRBD2. Per the germline V gene, CDR1 is MNHNS and CDR2 is SASEGT. The CDR3 contains 17 residues. The V segment lost 4 bases and the J segment 0 bases; nucleotides outside the gene matches: 10.

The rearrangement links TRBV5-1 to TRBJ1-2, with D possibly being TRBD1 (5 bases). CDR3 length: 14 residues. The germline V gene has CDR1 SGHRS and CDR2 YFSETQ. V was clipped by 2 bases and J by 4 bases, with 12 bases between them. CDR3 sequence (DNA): TGCGCCAGCAGCTTAGGGGATCCCCTCTATGGCTACACCTTC. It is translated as CASSLGDPLYGYTF.

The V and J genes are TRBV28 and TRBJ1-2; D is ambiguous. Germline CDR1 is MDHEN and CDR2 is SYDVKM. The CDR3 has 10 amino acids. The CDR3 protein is CATIRRVYTF. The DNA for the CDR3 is TGTGCGACTATTAGACGGGTGTACACCTTC.

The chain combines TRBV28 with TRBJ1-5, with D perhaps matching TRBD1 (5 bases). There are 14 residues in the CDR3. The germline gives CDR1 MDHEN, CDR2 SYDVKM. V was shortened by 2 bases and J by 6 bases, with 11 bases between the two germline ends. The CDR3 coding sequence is TGTGCCAGCAGTTTAAGCAGGGAAAGTCAGCCCCAGCATTTT. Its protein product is CASSLSRESQPQHF.

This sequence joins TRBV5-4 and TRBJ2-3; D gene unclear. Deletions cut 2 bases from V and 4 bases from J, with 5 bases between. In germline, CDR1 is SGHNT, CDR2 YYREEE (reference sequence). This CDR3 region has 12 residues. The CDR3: CASSFGADTQYF. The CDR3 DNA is TGTGCCAGCAGCTTCGGAGCAGATACGCAGTATTTT. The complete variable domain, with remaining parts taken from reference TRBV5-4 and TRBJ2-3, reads ETGVTQSPTHLIKTRGQQVTLRCSSQSGHNTVSWYQQALGQGPQFIFQYYREEENGRGNFPPRFSGLQFPNYSSELNVNALELDDSALYLCASSFGADTQYFGPGTRLTVL.

CDR3 protein: CASIGQIYSGNTIYF. The CDR3, as DNA: TGTGCCAGCATAGGACAGATCTACTCTGGAAACACCATATATTTT. V gene TRBV2 combines with J gene TRBJ1-3, with D possibly matching TRBD1 (6 bases). CDR3 length equals 15 residues. V dropped 7 bases and J dropped 0 bases, with 13 bases sitting between them. The germline V gene has CDR1 SNHLY and CDR2 FYNNEI.

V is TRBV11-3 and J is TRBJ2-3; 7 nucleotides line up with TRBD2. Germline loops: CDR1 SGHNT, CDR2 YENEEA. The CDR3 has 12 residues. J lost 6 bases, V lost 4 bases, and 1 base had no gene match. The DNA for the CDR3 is TGTGCCAGCAGCTCGGGGGGTGATACGCAGTATTTT. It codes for CASSSGGDTQYF.

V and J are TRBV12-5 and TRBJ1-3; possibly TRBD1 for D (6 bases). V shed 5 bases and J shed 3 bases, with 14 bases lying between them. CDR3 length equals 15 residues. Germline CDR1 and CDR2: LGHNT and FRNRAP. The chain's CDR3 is CASGPSGVSGNTIYF. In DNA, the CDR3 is TGTGCTAGTGGTCCTTCAGGGGTTAGTGGAAACACCATATATTTT.

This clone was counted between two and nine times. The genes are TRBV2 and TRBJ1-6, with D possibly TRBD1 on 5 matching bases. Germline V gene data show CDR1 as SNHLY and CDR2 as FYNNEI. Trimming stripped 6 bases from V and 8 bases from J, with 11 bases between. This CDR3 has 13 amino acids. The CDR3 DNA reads TGTGCCAGCAGGAAGGGGTTGGATTCACCCCTCCACTTT. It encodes CASRKGLDSPLHF. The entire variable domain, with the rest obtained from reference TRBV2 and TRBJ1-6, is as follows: EPEVTQTPSHQVTQMGQEVILRCVPISNHLYFYWYRQILGQKVEFLVSFYNNEISEKSEIFDDQFSVERPDGSNFTLKIRSTKLEDSAMYFCASRKGLDSPLHFGNGTRLTVT.